The T cell receptor (beta chain) described here comes from a study of blood T cells in healthy people across ages. Overall study findings and caveats: Comparison with aged donors showed that long-lived donors had more naive CD4+ cells and higher diversity.

Each sample had at least 6 million PBMCs isolated. Each sample yielded at least 6 micrograms of PBMC total RNA. V trimming: 2 bases; J trimming: 6 bases; junction bases outside the gene matches: 4. The CDR3 is made up of 15 amino acids. Details on this clonotype: Its antigen remains unidentified.

A second PCR, run for about 7 to 11 cycles, used a sample-barcoded 5' primer plus a J-beta primer mix. MiXCR, applied by TCRdb to the 5' RACE reads, yields one record per CDR3 protein. Of 750,000 to 950,000 distinct CDR3 sequences listed, approximately 32% are singletons. These sequences were also reported in another study, on T cells of mothers and their children.

Sequenced input: blood. The gene calls are TRBV12-3 or TRBV12-4 and TRBJ2-1; 10 bases align to TRBD1. This TCR was recovered from a woman aged 40 to 50 in good health. CDR3 bases: TGTGCCAGCAGTTTACAGGACAGGGGGGGCAATGAGCAGTTCTTC. This sequence encodes CASSLQDRGGNEQFF.